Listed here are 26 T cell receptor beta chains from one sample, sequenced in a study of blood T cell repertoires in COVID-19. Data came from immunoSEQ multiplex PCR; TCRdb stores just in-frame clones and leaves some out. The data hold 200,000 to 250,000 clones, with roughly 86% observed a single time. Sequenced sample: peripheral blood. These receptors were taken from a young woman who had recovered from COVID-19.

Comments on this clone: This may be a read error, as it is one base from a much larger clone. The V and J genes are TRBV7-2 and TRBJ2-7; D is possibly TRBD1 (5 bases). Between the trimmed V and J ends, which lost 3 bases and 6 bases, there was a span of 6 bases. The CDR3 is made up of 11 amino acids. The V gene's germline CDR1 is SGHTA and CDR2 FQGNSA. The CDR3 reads CASSFQGEQYF. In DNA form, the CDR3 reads TGTGCCAGCAGCTTCCAGGGCGAGCAGTACTTC.

This CDR3 reads CASSATGTGVFSGNTIYF. CDR3 coding DNA: TGTGCCAGCAGCGCAACCGGGACAGGGGTCTTCTCTGGAAACACCATATATTTT. V usage is TRBV9 and J usage is TRBJ1-3, with TRBD1 matching over 10 bases. Germline V CDR1 and CDR2: SGDLS, YYNGEE. This CDR3 region has 18 residues. Germline trimming cut 3 bases from V and 0 bases from J; bases unmatched to any gene: 9.

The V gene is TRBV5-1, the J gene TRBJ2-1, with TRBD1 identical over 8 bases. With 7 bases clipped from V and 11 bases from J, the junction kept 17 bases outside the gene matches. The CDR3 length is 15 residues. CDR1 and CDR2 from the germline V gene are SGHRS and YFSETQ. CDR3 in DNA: TGCGCCAGCGCACAGGGGGTGGCTCTAGGATATAAGCAGTTCTTC. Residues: CASAQGVALGYKQFF.

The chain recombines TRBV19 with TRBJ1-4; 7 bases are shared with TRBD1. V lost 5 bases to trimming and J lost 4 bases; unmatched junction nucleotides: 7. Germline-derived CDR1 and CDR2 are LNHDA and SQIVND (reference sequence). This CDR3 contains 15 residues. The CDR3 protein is CASSVQGQINEKLFF. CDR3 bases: TGTGCCAGTAGTGTCCAGGGACAGATTAATGAAAAACTGTTTTTT.

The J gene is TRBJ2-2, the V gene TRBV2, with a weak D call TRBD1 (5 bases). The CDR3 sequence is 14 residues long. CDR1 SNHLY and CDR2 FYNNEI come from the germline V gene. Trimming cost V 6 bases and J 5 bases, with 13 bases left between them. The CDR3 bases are TGTGCCAGCAGGGTGAACGGACAAACCGGGGAGCTGTTTTTT. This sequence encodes CASRVNGQTGELFF.

Here the CDR3 reads CASTGGTGADTQYF. The CDR3 DNA follows: TGTGCCAGCACGGGAGGGACAGGGGCAGATACGCAGTATTTT. The rearrangement joins TRBV6-5 to TRBJ2-3; 10 bases align to TRBD1. The length of the CDR3 is 14 residues. Germline V gene data show CDR1 as MNHEY and CDR2 as SVGAGI. V lost 7 bases and J lost 4; bases outside the gene matches: 5.

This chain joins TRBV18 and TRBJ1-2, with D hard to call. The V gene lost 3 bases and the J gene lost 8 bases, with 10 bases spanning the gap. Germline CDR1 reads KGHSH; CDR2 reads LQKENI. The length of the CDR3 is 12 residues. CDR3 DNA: TGTGCCAGCTCACCTTCGGCGGAGGGCTACACCTTC. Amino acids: CASSPSAEGYTF.

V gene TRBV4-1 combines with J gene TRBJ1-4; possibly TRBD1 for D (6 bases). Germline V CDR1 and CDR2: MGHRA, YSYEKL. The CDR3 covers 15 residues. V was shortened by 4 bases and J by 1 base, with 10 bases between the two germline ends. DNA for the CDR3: TGCGCCAGCAGCCCAACAGGGATAACTAATGAAAAACTGTTTTTT. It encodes CASSPTGITNEKLFF.

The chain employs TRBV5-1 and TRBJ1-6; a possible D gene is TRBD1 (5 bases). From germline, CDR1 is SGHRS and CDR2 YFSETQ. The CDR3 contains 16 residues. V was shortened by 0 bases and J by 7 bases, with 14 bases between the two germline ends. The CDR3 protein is CASSLGQPDRNSPLHF. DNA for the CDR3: TGCGCCAGCAGCTTGGGACAGCCTGATAGGAATTCACCCCTCCACTTT.

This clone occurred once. CDR3 residues: CASSPQGLLNTEAFF. For the CDR3, the DNA is TGTGCCAGCTCACCACAAGGACTCTTGAACACTGAAGCTTTCTTT. The gene calls are TRBV18 and TRBJ1-1; D gene ambiguous. The CDR3 runs 15 residues. The V and J ends lost 1 base and 0 bases respectively, with 9 bases between them. The V gene's germline CDR1 is KGHSH and CDR2 LQKENI. Full variable domain (outside the CDR3, taken from reference TRBV18 and TRBJ1-1): NAGVMQNPRHLVRRRGQEARLRCSPMKGHSHVYWYRQLPEEGLKFMVYLQKENIIDESGMPKERFSAEFPKEGPSILRIQQVVRGDSAAYFCASSPQGLLNTEAFFGQGTRLTVV.

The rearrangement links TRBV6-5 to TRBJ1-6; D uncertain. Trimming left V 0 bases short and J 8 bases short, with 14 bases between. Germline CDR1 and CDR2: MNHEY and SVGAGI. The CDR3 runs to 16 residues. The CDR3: CASSYSLAVLDSPLHF. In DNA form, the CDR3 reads TGTGCCAGCAGTTACTCGCTGGCAGTATTGGATTCACCCCTCCACTTT.

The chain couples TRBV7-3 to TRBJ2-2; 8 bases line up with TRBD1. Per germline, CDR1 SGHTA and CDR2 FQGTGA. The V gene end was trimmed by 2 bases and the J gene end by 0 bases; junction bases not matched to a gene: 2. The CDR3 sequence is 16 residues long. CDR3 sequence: CASSLPTGANTGELFF. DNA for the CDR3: TGTGCCAGCAGCTTACCGACAGGGGCGAACACCGGGGAGCTGTTTTTT.

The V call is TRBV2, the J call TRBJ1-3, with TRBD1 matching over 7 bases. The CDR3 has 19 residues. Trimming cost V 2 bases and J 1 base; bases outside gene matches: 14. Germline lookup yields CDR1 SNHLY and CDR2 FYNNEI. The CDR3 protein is CASSEWIPGGILSGNTIYF. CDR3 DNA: TGTGCCAGCAGTGAATGGATCCCAGGGGGGATCCTTTCTGGAAACACCATATATTTT.

The chain's CDR3 is CASSLDPGTPGGEQFF. The DNA of the CDR3 is TGTGCCAGCAGCTTAGATCCAGGGACCCCAGGGGGTGAGCAGTTCTTC. The J gene is TRBJ2-1, the V gene TRBV11-3, with 7 bases aligning to TRBD1. The CDR3 loop spans 16 amino acids. V lost 0 bases to trimming and J lost 9 bases; unmatched junction nucleotides: 11. Germline loops: CDR1 SGHNT, CDR2 YENEEA.

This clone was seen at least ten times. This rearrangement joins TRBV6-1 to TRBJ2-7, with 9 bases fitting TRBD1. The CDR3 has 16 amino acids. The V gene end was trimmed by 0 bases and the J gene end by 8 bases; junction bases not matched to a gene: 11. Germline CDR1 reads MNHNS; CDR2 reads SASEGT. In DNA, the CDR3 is TGTGCCAGCAGTGAAGCGCAGGAGGGACAGGGCGCCAAGCAGTACTTC. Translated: CASSEAQEGQGAKQYF.

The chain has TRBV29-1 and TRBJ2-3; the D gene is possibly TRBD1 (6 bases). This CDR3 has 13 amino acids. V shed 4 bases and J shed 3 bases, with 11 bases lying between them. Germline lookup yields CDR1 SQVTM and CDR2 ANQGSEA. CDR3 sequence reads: CSVGRGQTDTQYF. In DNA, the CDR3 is TGCAGCGTTGGCAGGGGTCAGACAGATACGCAGTATTTT.

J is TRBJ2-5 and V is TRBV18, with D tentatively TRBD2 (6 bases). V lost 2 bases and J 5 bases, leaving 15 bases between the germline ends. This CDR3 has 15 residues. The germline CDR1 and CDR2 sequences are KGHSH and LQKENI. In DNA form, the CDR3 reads TGTGCCAGCTCACCAAGACCCGCCGGAGGGGAGACCCAGTACTTC. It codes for CASSPRPAGGETQYF.

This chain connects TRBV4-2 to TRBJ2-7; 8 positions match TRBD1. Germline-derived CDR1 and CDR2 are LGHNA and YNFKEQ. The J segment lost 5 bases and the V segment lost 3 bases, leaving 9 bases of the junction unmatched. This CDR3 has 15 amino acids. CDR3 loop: CASSHPTGGSHEQYF. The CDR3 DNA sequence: TGTGCCAGCAGCCATCCAACAGGGGGTTCCCACGAGCAGTACTTC.

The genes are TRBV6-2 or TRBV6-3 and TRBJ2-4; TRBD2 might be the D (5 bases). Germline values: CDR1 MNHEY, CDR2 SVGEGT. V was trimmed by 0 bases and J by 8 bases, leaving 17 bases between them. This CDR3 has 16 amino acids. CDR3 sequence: CASSYSRGTPTDIQYF. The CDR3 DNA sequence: TGTGCCAGCAGTTACTCTCGGGGTACCCCGACGGACATTCAGTACTTC.

CDR3 DNA sequence: TGTGCCAGCAGCTCAAATACAGGGGTCTATGGCTACACCTTC. As protein: CASSSNTGVYGYTF. This rearrangement joins TRBV13 to TRBJ1-2, with 7 bases identical to TRBD1. Germline CDR1 is PRHDT and CDR2 is FYEKMQ (reference sequence). Unmatched junction bases numbered 6, after V lost 4 bases and J lost 4 bases. The CDR3 contains 14 residues.

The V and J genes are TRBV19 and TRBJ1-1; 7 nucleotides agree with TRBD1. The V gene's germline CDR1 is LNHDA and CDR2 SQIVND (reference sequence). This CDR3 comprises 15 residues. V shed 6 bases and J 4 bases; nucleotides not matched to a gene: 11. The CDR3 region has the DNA TGTGCCAGTAGCCAAACAGGGGAAGGGGGCACTGAAGCTTTCTTT. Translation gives CASSQTGEGGTEAFF.

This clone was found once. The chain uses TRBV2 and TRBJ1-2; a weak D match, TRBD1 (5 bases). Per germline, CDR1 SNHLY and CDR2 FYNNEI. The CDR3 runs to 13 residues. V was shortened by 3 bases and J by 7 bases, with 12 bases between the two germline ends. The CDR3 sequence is CASSDQGWFGYTF. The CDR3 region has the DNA TGTGCCAGCAGTGATCAGGGTTGGTTTGGCTACACCTTC.

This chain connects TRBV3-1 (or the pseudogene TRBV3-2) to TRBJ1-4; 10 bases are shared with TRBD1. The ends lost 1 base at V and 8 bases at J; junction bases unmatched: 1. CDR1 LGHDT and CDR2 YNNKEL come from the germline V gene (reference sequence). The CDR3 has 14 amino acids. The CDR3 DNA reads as TGTGCCAGCAGCCAAGCGGGACAGGGGGAAAAACTGTTTTTT. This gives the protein CASSQAGQGEKLFF.

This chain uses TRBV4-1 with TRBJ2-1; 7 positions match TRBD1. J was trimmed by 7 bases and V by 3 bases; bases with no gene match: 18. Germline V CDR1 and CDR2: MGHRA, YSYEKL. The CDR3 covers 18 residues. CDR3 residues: CASSHSIVRQGGANEQFF. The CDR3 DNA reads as TGCGCCAGCAGCCATAGCATAGTTCGACAGGGTGGGGCGAATGAGCAGTTCTTC.

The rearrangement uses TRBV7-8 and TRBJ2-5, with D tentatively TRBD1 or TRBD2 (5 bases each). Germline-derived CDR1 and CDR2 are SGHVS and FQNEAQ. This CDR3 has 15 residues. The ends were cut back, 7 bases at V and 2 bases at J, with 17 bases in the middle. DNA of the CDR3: TGTGCCAGCAACCGAGGGGCTAGCAGGCAAGAGACCCAGTACTTC. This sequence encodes CASNRGASRQETQYF.

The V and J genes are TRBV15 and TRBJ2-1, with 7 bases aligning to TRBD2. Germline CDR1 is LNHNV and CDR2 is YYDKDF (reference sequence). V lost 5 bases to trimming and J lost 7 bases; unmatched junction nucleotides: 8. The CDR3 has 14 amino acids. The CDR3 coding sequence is TGTGCCACCAGCGCACGGGGGGTATGGAATGAGCAGTTCTTC. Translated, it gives CATSARGVWNEQFF.